A selection of T cell receptor beta chains follows, all from one sample in a study of cytomegalovirus exposure and HLA in healthy donors. TCRdb's table, derived via immunoSEQ multiplex PCR, lists solely in-frame clones and lacks some. The top ten hold approximately 0.25% of the sample, which has about 190,000 clones, roughly 83% seen once. Sample: PBMCs. The receptors were gathered from a boy younger than 18 in good health and CMV-seronegative. Each CDR3 is given without its conserved first and last residue.

>TRBV5-1|TRBJ2-1
ASSLRQRGGYNEQL
>TRBV5-4|TRBJ1-1
ASSRPNGEGTEAF
>TRBV25-1|TRBJ1-3
ASSAPTGVLRNTIY
>TRBV2|TRBJ2-5
AQIRREDQETQY
>TRBV19|.
ASNLAGQQDSYEQY
>TRBV29-1|TRBJ1-2
SAGISRGRLSDGYT
>TRBV4-1|TRBJ1-5
ASSRTYPGQNQPQH
>TRBV5-1|TRBJ2-1
ASGAGRNYEQF
>TRBV7-9|TRBJ2-7
ASSVGRDEQY
>TRBV14|TRBJ1-4
ASSQVRTGSALATNEKLF
>TRBV30|TRBJ2-5
AWHPPGLATKTQY
>TRBV9|TRBJ2-1
ASSVDHTLAGVSYNEQF
>TRBV5-1|TRBJ2-1
ATPNENEQF
>TRBV9|TRBJ1-2
ASSVGYGYT
>TRBV11-2|TRBJ2-7
ASSLTKGSPYEQY
>TRBV27|TRBJ2-1
ASSAVTYNEQF
>TRBV5-1|TRBJ1-2
ASSLSNVRRGPLYGYT
>TRBV6-6|TRBJ2-3
ASSYSSREITDTQY
>TRBV15|TRBJ2-2
ATSSRDTYTGELF
>TRBV18|TRBJ2-5
ASIGNQAGGQETQY
>TRBV27|TRBJ2-5
ASSLTPRETQY
>TRBV6-5|TRBJ1-5
ASSGQVVSNQPQH
>TRBV2|TRBJ2-2
ASSETGSGGELF
>TRBV10-3|TRBJ1-5
AISEPNQPQH
>TRBV6-4|TRBJ1-1
ASSDRGGAEAF
>TRBV5-6|TRBJ1-2
ASSLAQGAGGYT
>TRBV19|TRBJ1-1
ASRKGGTEAF
>TRBV29-1|TRBJ2-2
SVDTSNTGELF
>TRBV28|TRBJ2-6
ASSVFRGTGANVLT
>TRBV11-1|TRBJ1-1
ASSLSDINTEAF
>TRBV2|TRBJ2-1
ASSEGIQRVSSYNEQF
>TRBV2|TRBJ2-7
ASSPAGGKYEQY
>TRBV5-1|TRBJ2-1
ASSSSGSTYNEQF
>TRBV28|TRBJ2-3
ASSSQAPSTDTQY
>TRBV2|TRBJ1-1
ASLLDRGRGKAF
>TRBV7-9|TRBJ1-2
ASSLGDAAGNYGYT
>TRBV28|TRBJ2-7
ASSLDRAGGPSDEQY
>TRBV18|TRBJ1-4
ASSPRGATNEKLF
>TRBV9|TRBJ2-2
ASSVATSVTGELF
>TRBV6-5|TRBJ2-3
ASSYLGQGATDTQY
>TRBV25-1|TRBJ1-4
ASSESTGRNEKLF
>TRBV7-8|TRBJ2-5
ASSPSPTSGETQY
>TRBV6-1|TRBJ2-7
ASSEARWDSLPSYEQY
>TRBV13|TRBJ2-5
ASSSDRVQETQY
>TRBV7-6|TRBJ1-1
ASSLRGQGNTEAF
>TRBV7-3|TRBJ2-7
ASIVHRDEQY
>TRBV19|TRBJ2-7
ASSWGLAGPHYEQY
>TRBV1|TRBJ2-2
TSSQLANTGELF
>TRBV11-2|TRBJ1-1
ASSLGQGVVAF
>TRBV30|TRBJ2-7
AWASGTGVYEQY
>TRBV11-3|TRBJ2-7
ASSLEDGREQY
>TRBV19|TRBJ2-2
ASSLRDLNTGELF
>TRBV7-2|TRBJ2-3
ASSPVHLAGTDTQY